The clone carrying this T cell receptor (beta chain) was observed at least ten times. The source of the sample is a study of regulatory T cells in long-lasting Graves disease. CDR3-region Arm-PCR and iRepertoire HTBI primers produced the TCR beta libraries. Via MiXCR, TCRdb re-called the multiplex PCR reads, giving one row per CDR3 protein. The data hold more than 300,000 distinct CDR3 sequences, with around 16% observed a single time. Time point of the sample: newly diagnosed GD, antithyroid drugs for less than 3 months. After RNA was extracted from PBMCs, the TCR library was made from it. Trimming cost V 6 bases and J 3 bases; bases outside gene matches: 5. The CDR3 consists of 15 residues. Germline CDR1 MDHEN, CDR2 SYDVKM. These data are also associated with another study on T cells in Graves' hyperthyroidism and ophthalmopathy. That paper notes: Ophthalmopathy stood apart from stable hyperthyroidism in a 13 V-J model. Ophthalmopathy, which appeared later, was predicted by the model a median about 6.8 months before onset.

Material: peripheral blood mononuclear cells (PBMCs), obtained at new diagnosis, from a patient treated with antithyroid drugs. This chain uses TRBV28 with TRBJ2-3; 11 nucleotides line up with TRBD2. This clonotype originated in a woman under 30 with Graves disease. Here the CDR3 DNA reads TGTGCCAGCAGCACTAGCGGGAGTATTACAGATACGCAGTATTTT. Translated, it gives CASSTSGSITDTQYF. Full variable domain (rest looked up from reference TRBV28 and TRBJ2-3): DVKVTQSSRYLVKRTGEKVFLECVQDMDHENMFWYRQDPGLGLRLIYFSYDVKMKEKGDIPEGYSVSREKKERFSLILESASTNQTSMYLCASSTSGSITDTQYFGPGTRLTVL.